The entry below gives a single TCR beta chain sequence along with its context. The antigen remains unidentified. TCRdb independently ran MiXCR on the 5' RACE reads; one entry per CDR3 protein. The sample has around 310,000 distinct CDR3 sequences, more than 13% seen once; the top ten hold approximately 22%. The germline CDR1 and CDR2 sequences are SGHAT and FQNNGV. Between the trimmed V and J ends, which lost 7 bases and 4 bases, there was a span of 11 bases. The CDR3 has 14 residues. These data belong to a study of T-cell memory formation after mild COVID-19. Study-wide findings and caveats: The finding that pre-infection memory included some responding clones suggested that cross-reactive memory joined.

The specimen sequenced was PBMCs or a T cell subset sorted from them (not recorded which). The sequence was obtained from a man between 18 and 35 years old who had mild COVID-19 (a few samples of this study predate the infection). Cell type and time point are not known. V gene TRBV11-2 combines with J gene TRBJ1-6; perhaps TRBD1 as D (5 bases). In DNA, the CDR3 is TGTGCCAGCATCGAGGGGCGTTATAATTCACCCCTCCACTTT. This codes for CASIEGRYNSPLHF.